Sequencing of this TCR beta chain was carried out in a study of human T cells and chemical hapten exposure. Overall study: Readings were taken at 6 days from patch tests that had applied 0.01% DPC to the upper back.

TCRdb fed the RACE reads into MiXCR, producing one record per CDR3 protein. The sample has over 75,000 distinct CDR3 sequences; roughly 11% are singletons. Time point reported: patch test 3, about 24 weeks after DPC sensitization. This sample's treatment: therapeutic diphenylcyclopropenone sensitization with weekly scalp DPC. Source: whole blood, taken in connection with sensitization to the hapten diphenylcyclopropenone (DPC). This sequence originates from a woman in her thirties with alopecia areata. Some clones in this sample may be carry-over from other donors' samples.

CDR3 loop: CASSESGAQPQHF. The CDR3 bases are TGCGCCAGCAGTGAGTCAGGGGCTCAGCCCCAGCATTTT. The V and J genes are TRBV10-2 and TRBJ1-5, with D possibly being TRBD1 (5 bases). Germline assignment: CDR1 WSHSY and CDR2 SAAADI. V was clipped by 0 bases and J by 6 bases, with 6 bases between them. This CDR3 spans 13 amino acids.